This entry concerns a single T cell receptor (beta chain). Vbeta (60) and Jbeta (13) primers were used in the PCR. Data came from immunoSEQ multiplex PCR; TCRdb stores just in-frame clones and leaves some out. The table includes about 74,000 clones, approximately 72% detected once. The sample comes from a study of cytomegalovirus exposure and HLA in healthy donors. Trimming removed 3 bases at V and 8 bases at J, with 11 bases between. The CDR3 extends over 11 amino acids. Germline-derived CDR1 and CDR2 are GTSNPN and SVGIG (reference sequence). This receptor was obtained from a woman aged 40 to 50 in good health and CMV-seropositive. J is TRBJ2-7 and V is TRBV30, with unresolved D. The specimen was PBMCs. Here the CDR3 reads CAWSGARQQYF. The CDR3 nucleotides are TGTGCCTGGAGCGGAGCTAGACAGCAGTACTTC.